This TCR beta chain comes out of a study of response to subunit inactivated influenza vaccine. This clonotype was observed a few times. TCRdb reanalysed the RT-PCR reads using MiXCR and keeps one entry per CDR3 protein. The sample yields approximately 530,000 distinct CDR3 sequences, around 7.9% seen once. The CDR3 consists of 14 residues. Germline CDR1 and CDR2: SGHTA and FQGNSA. J gave up 2 bases and V 4 bases, and 2 bases lay outside the gene matches. This clonotype was sampled from a man aged 45 to 75 who received an inactivated influenza vaccine. This chain links TRBV7-2 with TRBJ2-3; 8 bases align to TRBD2. The sample was PBMCs from blood, taken about 24 months after vaccination. The CDR3 DNA is TGTGCCAGCAGCTCGCGGGGGGTCACAGATACGCAGTATTTT. Translation gives CASSSRGVTDTQYF.